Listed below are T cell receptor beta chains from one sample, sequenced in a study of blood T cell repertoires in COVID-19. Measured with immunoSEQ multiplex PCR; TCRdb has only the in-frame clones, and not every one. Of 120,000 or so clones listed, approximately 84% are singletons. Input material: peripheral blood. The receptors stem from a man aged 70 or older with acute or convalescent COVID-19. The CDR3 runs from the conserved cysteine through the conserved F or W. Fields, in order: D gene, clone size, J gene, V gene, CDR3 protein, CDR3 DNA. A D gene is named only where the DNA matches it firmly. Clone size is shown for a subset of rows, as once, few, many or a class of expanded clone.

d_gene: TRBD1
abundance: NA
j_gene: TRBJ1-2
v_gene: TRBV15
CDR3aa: CATSSDRVGYTF
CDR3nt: TGTGCCACCAGCAGTGACAGGGTCGGCTACACCTTC

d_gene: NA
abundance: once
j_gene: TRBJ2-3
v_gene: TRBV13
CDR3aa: CASSVLQYREDTQYF
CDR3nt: TGTGCCAGCAGCGTACTACAGTACAGGGAAGATACGCAGTATTTT

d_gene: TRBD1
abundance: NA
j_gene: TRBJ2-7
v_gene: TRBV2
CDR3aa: CASSEALPWTGGNYEQYF
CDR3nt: TGTGCCAGCAGTGAAGCGCTTCCCTGGACAGGGGGGAACTACGAGCAGTACTTC

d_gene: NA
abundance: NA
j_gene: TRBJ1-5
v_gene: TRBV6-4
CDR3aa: CASSVGGRIYSNQPQHF
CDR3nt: TGTGCCAGCAGTGTGGGGGGACGGATCTATAGCAATCAGCCCCAGCATTTT

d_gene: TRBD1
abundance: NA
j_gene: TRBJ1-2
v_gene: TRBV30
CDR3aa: CAWSLPTGVLYGYTF
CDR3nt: TGTGCCTGGAGTCTCCCCACAGGGGTCCTCTATGGCTACACCTTC

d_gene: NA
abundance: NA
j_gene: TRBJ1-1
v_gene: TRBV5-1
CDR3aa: CASSFWTENTEAFF
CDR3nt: TGCGCCAGCAGCTTCTGGACAGAGAACACTGAAGCTTTCTTT

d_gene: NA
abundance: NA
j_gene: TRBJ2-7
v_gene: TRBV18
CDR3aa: CASSTQEYEQYF
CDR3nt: TGTGCCAGCTCGACACAGGAGTACGAGCAGTACTTC

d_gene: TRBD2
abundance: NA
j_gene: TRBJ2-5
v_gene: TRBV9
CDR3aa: CASSVAGGRGGETQYF
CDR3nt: TGTGCCAGCAGCGTAGCTGGGGGGAGGGGTGGGGAGACCCAGTACTTC

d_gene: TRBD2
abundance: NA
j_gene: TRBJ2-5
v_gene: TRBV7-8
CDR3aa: CASSRGLAGEETQYF
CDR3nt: TGTGCCAGCAGCCGGGGACTAGCGGGGGAGGAGACCCAGTACTTC

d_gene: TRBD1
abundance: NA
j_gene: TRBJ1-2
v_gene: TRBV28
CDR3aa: CASVEQGGQAINYGYTF
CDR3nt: TGTGCCAGCGTAGAACAAGGGGGACAGGCCATTAACTATGGCTACACCTTC

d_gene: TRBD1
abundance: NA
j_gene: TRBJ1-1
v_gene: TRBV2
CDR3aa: CASSGRVTGENTEAFF
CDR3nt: TGTGCCAGCAGTGGACGAGTTACAGGGGAGAACACTGAAGCTTTCTTT

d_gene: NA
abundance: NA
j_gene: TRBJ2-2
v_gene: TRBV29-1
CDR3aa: CSVGPGLNTGELFF
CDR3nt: TGCAGCGTTGGTCCAGGCCTGAACACCGGGGAGCTGTTTTTT

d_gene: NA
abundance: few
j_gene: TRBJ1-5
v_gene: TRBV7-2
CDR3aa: CASSPYRTARAQHF
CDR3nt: TGTGCCAGCAGCCCATATCGGACAGCCAGGGCCCAGCATTTT

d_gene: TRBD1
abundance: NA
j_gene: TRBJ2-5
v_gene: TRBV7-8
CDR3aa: CASSYRTGSETQYF
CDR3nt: TGTGCCAGCAGTTATCGGACAGGGTCAGAGACCCAGTACTTC

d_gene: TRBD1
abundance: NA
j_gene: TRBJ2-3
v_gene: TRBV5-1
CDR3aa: CASRDRSTDTQYF
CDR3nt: TGCGCCAGCAGGGACAGGAGCACAGATACGCAGTATTTT

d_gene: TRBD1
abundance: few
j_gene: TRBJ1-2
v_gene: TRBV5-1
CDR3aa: CASSSGQLPITNYGYTF
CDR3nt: TGCGCCAGCAGCTCGGGACAGCTACCTATCACGAACTATGGCTACACCTTC

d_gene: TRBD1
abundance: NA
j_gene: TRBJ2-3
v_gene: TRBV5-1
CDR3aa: CASTLGQKTDTQYF
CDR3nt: TGCGCCAGCACGCTGGGACAGAAAACAGATACGCAGTATTTT

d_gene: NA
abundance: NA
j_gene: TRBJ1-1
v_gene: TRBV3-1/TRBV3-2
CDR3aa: CASSQVGRPGGGTEAFF
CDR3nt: TGTGCCAGCAGCCAAGTAGGACGGCCCGGCGGGGGGACTGAAGCTTTCTTT

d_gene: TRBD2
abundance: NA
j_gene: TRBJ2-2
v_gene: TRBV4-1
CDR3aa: CASSLRGTGTGELFF
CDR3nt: TGCGCCAGCAGCCTGCGGGGGACGGGCACCGGGGAGCTGTTTTTT

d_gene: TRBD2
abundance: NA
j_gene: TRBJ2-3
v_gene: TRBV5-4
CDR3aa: CASSPGELAGGKDTQYF
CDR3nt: TGTGCCAGCTCTCCTGGGGAGCTAGCGGGGGGGAAAGATACGCAGTATTTT

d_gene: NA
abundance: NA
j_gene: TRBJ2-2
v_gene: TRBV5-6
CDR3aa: CASSLYTGLYTGELFF
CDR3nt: TGTGCCAGCAGCCTTTATACAGGGTTGTACACCGGGGAGCTGTTTTTT

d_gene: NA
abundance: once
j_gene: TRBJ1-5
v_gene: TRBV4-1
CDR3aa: CASSQEVSRGYQPQHF
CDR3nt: TGCGCCAGCAGCCAAGAAGTTAGCCGGGGGTATCAGCCCCAGCATTTT

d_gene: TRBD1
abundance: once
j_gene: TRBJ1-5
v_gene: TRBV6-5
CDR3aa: CASRWTGPYNQPQHF
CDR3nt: TGTGCCAGCAGATGGACAGGGCCCTACAATCAGCCCCAGCATTTT

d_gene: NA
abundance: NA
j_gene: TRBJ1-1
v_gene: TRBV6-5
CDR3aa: CASSYFGENTEAFF
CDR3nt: TGTGCCAGCAGTTACTTCGGAGAGAACACTGAAGCTTTCTTT

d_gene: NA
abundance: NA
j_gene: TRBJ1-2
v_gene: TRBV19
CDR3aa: CASSGAGVGYGYTF
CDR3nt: TGTGCCAGTAGTGGAGCAGGGGTCGGCTATGGCTACACCTTC

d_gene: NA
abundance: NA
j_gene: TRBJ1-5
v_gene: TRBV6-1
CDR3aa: CASSEFHLRGVQPQHF
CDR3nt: TGTGCCAGCAGTGAATTTCACCTAAGGGGCGTTCAGCCCCAGCATTTT

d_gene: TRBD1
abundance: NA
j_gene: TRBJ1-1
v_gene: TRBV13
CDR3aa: CASSWTGGAAAKAFF
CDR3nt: TGTGCCAGCAGCTGGACAGGGGGCGCGGCGGCCAAAGCTTTCTTT

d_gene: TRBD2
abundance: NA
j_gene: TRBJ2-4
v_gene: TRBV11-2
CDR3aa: CASSPGRRGVAKNIQYF
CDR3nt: TGTGCCAGCAGCCCCGGTAGGCGGGGGGTAGCCAAAAACATTCAGTACTTC

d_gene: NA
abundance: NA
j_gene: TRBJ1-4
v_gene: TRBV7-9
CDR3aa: CASSLGTRVNEKLFF
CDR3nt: TGTGCCAGCAGCCTCGGGACAAGAGTTAATGAAAAACTGTTTTTT

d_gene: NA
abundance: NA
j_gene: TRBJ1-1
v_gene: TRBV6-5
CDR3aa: CASERTRGDTEAFF
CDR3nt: TGTGCCAGCGAAAGAACACGGGGAGACACTGAAGCTTTCTTT

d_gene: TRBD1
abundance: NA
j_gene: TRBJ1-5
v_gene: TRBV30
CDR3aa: CAWSVPGQGSQPQHF
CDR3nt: TGTGCCTGGAGTGTTCCGGGACAGGGTTCTCAGCCCCAGCATTTT

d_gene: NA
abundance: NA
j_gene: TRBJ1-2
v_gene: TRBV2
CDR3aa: CASSEWGLYGYTF
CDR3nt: TGTGCCAGCAGTGAATGGGGCCTCTATGGCTACACCTTC

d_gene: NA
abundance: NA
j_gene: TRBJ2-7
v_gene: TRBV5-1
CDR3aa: CASSFLASTYEQYF
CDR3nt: TGCGCCAGCAGCTTCCTAGCTTCCACCTACGAGCAGTACTTC

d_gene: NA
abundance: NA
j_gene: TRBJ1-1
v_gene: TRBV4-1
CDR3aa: CASSQGREPFF
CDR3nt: TGCGCCAGCAGCCAAGGCAGGGAACCTTTCTTT

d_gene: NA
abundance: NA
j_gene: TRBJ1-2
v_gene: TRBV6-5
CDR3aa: CASRSQGGYTF
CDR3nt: TGTGCCAGCAGGTCACAGGGTGGCTACACCTTC